This entry is about one TCR beta chain. These data come from a study of blood T cell repertoires in COVID-19. About the research overall: Whether acute or convalescent, the COVID-19 samples came from the United States, Italy and Spain. The cDNA or gDNA used as material had been derived from T cells, B-cell-depleted T cells, or PBMCs.

In the authors' methods: Amplification with reference gene primers provided the estimates of nucleated cell counts. Produced via immunoSEQ multiplex PCR; TCRdb's table is partial and in-frame only. V, J and clone size derive from that table, while D and trimming were established from the DNA sequence. Of over 100,000 clones listed, 79% were seen once; the top ten hold 3.5% to 4.5%. The sequenced material came from peripheral blood. This clonotype originated in a woman older than 75 with acute or convalescent COVID-19.

The CDR3 bases are TGCGCCAGCAGGATTAGCGGCACAGATACGCAGTATTTT. Translating it yields CASRISGTDTQYF. The rearrangement joins TRBV5-1 to TRBJ2-3; weak D call: TRBD2 (5 bases). Between the trimmed V and J ends, which lost 5 bases and 1 base, there was a span of 8 bases. The V gene's germline CDR1 is SGHRS and CDR2 YFSETQ. The CDR3 runs to 13 residues.